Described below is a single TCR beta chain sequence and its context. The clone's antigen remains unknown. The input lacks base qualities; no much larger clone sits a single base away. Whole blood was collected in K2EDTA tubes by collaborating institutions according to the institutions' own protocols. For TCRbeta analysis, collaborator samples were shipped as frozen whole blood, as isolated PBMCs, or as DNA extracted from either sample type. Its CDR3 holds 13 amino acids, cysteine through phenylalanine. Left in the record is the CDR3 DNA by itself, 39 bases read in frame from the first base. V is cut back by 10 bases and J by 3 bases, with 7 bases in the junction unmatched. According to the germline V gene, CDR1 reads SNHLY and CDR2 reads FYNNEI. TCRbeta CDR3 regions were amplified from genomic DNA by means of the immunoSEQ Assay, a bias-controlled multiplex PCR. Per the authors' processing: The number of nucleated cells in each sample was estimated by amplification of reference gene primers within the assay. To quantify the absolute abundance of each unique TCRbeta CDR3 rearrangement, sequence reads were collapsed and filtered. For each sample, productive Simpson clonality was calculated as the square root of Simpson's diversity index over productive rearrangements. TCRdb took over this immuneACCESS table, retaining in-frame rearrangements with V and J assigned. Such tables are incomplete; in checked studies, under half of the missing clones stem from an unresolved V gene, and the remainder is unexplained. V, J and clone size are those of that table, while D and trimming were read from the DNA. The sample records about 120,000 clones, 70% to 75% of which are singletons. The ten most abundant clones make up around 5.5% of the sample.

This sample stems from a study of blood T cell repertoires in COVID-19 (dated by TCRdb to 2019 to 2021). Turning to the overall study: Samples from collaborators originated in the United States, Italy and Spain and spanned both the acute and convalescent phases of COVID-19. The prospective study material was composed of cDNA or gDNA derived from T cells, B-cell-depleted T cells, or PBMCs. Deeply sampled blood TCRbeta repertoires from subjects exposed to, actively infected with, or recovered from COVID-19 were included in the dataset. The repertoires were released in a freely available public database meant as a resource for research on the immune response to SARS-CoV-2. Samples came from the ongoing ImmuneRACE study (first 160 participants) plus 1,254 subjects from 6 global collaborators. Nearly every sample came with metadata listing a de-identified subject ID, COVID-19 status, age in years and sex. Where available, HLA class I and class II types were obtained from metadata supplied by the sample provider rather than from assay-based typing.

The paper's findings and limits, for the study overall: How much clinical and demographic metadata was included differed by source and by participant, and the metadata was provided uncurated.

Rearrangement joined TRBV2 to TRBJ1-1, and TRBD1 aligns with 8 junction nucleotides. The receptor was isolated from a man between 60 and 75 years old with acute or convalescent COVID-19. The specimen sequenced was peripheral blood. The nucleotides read TGTGCCACGGGGGTGGGACAGGACACTGAAGCTTTCTTT. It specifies CATGVGQDTEAFF.